This T cell receptor (beta chain) was recovered during a study of T-cell memory formation after mild COVID-19. Across the study: TCR clusters were mostly confined to one donor each. General study points: Clones contracting day 15 to 85 were balanced CD4/CD8; later expanders leaned CD4+.

The CDR3 loop spans 13 amino acids. Deletions cut 4 bases from V and 8 bases from J, with 14 bases between. Germline V gives CDR1 SGHTA, CDR2 FQGNSA. Worth noting for this clonotype: The antigen remains undetermined.

In TCRdb, the 5' RACE reads were re-called with MiXCR into one record per CDR3 protein. The table shows 180,000 or so distinct CDR3 sequences, with around a tenth occurring only once. The chain has TRBV7-2 and TRBJ1-2; D is possibly TRBD1 (5 bases). The sample was PBMCs or a T cell subset sorted from them (not recorded which). This clonotype was obtained from a man aged 18 to 30 who had mild COVID-19 (a few samples of this study predate the infection). Cell type and time point are not known. CDR3 amino acids: CASSWEGMRGYTF. The CDR3 nucleotides are TGTGCCAGCAGCTGGGAGGGGATGAGGGGCTACACCTTC.